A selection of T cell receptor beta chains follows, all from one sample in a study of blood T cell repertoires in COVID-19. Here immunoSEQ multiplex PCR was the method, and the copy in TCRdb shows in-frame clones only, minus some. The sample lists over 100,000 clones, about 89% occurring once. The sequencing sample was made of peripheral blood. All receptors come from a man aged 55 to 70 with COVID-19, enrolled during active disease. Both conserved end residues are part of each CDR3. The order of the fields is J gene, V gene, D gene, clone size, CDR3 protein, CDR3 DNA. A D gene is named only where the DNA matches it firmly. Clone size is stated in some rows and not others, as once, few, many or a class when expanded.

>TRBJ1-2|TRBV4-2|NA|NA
CASSQDLGGRARGYTF
TGTGCCAGCAGCCAAGACTTAGGTGGGAGGGCCCGCGGCTACACCTTC
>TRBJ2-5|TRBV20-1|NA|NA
CSASLRGRETQYF
TGCAGTGCTAGTCTGCGGGGAAGAGAGACCCAGTACTTC
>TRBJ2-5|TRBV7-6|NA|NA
CASSSGETQYF
TGTGCCAGCAGCTCCGGAGAGACCCAGTACTTC
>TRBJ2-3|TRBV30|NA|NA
CAWSAPTGWGTDTQYF
TGTGCCTGGAGTGCCCCCACAGGGTGGGGTACAGATACGCAGTATTTT
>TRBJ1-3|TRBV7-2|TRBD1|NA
CASVSGTGAVGNTIYF
TGTGCCAGCGTATCCGGGACAGGGGCGGTTGGAAACACCATATATTTT
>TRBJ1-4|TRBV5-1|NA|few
CASSWNLRTAQNEKLFF
TGCGCCAGCAGCTGGAACCTCCGGACAGCGCAAAATGAAAAACTGTTTTTT
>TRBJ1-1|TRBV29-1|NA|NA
CSVEVGARTEAFF
TGCAGCGTTGAAGTGGGGGCTCGCACTGAAGCTTTCTTT
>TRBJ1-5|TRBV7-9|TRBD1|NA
CASSPTGANQPQHF
TGTGCCAGCAGCCCCACAGGGGCAAATCAGCCCCAGCATTTT
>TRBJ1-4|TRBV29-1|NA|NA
CSVEDLRGGLFF
TGCAGCGTTGAAGACCTTCGGGGGGGACTGTTTTTT
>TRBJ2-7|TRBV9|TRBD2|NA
CASSVELAGVEQYF
TGTGCCAGCAGCGTAGAACTAGCGGGGGTCGAGCAGTACTTC
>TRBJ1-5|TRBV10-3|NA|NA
CATRAGDQPQHF
TGTGCCACCAGGGCTGGTGATCAGCCCCAGCATTTT
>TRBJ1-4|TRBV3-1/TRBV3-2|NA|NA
CASSPSSLNEKLFF
TGTGCCAGCAGCCCCAGTTCCCTTAATGAAAAACTGTTTTTT
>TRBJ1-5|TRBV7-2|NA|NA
CASSSGRIEPQHF
TGTGCCAGCAGCTCCGGGAGAATTGAGCCCCAGCATTTT
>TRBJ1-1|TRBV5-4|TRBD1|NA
CASSSQGGTEAFF
TGTGCCAGCAGTTCACAGGGGGGCACTGAAGCTTTCTTT
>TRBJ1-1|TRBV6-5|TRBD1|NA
CASSIRDRSAEAFF
TGTGCCAGCAGTATCCGGGACAGGAGCGCTGAAGCTTTCTTT
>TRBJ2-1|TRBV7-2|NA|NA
CASSLSGQYNEQFF
TGTGCCAGCAGCTTGAGTGGACAGTACAATGAGCAGTTCTTC
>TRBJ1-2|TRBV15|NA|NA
CATSRGTGGGYTF
TGTGCCACCAGCAGAGGAACAGGTGGCGGCTACACCTTC
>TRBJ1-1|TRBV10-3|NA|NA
CAISESGISSMNTEAFF
TGTGCCATCAGTGAGAGCGGCATCAGTTCGATGAACACTGAAGCTTTCTTT
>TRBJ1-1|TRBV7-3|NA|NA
CASSLNPGVTEAFF
TGTGCCAGCAGCTTAAACCCGGGGGTCACTGAAGCTTTCTTT
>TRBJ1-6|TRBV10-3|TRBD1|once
CAISEEGAGVSPLHF
TGTGCCATCAGTGAGGAGGGGGCAGGGGTGTCACCCCTCCACTTT